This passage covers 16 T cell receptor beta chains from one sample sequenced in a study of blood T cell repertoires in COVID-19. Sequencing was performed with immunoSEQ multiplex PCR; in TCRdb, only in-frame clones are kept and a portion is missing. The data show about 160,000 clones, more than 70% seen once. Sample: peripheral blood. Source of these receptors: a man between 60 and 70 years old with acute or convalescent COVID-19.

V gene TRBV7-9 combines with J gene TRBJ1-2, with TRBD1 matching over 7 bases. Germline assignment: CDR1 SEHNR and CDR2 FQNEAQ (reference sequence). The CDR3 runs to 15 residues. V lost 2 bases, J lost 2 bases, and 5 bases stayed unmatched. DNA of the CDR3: TGTGCCAGCAGCTTAATTGGGACAGCCAACTATGGCTACACCTTC. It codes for CASSLIGTANYGYTF.

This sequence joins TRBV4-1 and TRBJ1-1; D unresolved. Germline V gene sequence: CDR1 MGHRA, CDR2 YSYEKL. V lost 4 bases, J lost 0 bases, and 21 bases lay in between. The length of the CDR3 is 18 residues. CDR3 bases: TGCGCCAGCAGCCCCTCGAACGGGTTATTTTTCATGAACACTGAAGCTTTCTTT. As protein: CASSPSNGLFFMNTEAFF.

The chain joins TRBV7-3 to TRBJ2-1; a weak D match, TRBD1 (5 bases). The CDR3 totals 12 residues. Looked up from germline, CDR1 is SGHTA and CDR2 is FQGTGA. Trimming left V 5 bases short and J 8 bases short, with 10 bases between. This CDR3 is CASSLTGHEQFF. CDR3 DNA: TGTGCCAGCAGCCTTACAGGTCATGAGCAGTTCTTC. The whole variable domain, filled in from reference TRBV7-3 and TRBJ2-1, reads GAGVSQTPSNKVTEKGKYVELRCDPISGHTALYWYRQSLGQGPEFLIYFQGTGAADDSGLPNDRFFAVRPEGSVSTLKIQRTERGDSAVYLCASSLTGHEQFFGPGTRLTVL.

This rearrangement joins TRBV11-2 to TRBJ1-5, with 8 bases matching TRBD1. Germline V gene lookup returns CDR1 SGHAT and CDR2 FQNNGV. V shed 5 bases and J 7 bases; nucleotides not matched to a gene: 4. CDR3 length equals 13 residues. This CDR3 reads CASSPDRAQPQHF. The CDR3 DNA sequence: TGTGCCAGCAGCCCGGACAGGGCCCAGCCCCAGCATTTT. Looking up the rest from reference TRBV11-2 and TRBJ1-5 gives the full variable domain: EAGVAQSPRYKIIEKRQSVAFWCNPISGHATLYWYQQILGQGPKLLIQFQNNGVVDDSQLPKDRFSAERLKGVDSTLKIQPAKLEDSAVYLCASSPDRAQPQHFGDGTRLSIL.

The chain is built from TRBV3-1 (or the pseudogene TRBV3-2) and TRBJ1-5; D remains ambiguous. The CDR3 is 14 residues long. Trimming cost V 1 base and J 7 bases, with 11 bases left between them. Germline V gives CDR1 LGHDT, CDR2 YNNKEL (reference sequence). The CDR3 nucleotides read TGTGCCAGCAGCCAAGGCAAAACGGGGCAGCCCCAGCATTTT. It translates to CASSQGKTGQPQHF.

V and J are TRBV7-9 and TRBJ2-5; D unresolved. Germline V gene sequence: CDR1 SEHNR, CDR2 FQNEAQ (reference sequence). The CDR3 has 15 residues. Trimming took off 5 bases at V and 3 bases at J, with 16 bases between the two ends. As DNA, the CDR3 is TGTGCCAGCAGCAATGAGCTCTTCCGAAAAGAGACCCAGTACTTC. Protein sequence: CASSNELFRKETQYF.

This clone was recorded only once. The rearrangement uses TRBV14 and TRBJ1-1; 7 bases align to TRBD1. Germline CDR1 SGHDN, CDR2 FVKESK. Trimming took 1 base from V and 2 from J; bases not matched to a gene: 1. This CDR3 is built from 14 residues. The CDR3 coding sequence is TGTGCCAGCAGCCAAGGACAGGGAAACACTGAAGCTTTCTTT. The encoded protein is CASSQGQGNTEAFF.

DNA of the CDR3: TGTGCCAGCAGTCACCTTGAAGCGGGCTCCTACAATGAGCAGTTCTTC. It translates to CASSHLEAGSYNEQFF. This chain joins TRBV7-9 and TRBJ2-1; D is possibly TRBD2 (6 bases). Germline values: CDR1 SEHNR, CDR2 FQNEAQ (reference sequence). CDR3 length equals 16 residues. Trimming took off 6 bases at V and 0 bases at J, with 15 bases between the two ends.

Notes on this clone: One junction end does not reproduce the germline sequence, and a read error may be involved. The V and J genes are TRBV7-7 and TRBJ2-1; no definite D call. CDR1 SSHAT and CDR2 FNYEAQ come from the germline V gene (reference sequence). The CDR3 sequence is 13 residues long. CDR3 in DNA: TGTGCTAGCAGCTTAGACAAGTACAATGAGCAGTTCTTC. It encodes CASSLDKYNEQFF.

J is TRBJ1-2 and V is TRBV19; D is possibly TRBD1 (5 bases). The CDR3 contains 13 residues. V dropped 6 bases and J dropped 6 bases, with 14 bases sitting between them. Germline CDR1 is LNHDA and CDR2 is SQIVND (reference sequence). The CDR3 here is CASRGPGWNGYTF. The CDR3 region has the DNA TGTGCCAGTAGGGGGCCGGGCTGGAATGGCTACACCTTC.

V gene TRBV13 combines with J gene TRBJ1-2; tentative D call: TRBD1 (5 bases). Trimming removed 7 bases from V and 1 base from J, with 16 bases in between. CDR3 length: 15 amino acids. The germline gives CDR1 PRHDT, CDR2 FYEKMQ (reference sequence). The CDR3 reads CASMTRGAGNYGYTF. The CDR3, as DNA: TGTGCCAGCATGACCCGCGGGGCGGGTAACTATGGCTACACCTTC.

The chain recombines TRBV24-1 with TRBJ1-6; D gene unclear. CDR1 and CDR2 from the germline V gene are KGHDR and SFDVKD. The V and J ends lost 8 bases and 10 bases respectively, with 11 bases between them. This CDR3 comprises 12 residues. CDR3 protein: CATTRGSSPLHF. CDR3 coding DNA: TGTGCCACCACCCGAGGGTCCTCACCCCTCCACTTT.

As DNA, the CDR3 is TGCGCCAGCAGCTTGAGAGGGGGGGATACCTACGAGCAGTACTTC. This codes for CASSLRGGDTYEQYF. This chain links TRBV5-1 with TRBJ2-7, with D possibly TRBD2 on 7 matching bases. This CDR3 contains 15 residues. In germline, CDR1 is SGHRS, CDR2 YFSETQ. The V end was cut by 1 base, the J end by 2 bases, with 13 bases between.

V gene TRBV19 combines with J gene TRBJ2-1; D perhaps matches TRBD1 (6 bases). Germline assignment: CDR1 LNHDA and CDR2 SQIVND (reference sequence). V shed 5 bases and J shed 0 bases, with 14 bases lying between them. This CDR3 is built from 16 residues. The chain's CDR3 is CASSRLGQPSYNEQFF. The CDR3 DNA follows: TGTGCCAGTAGTCGGCTAGGACAGCCCTCCTACAATGAGCAGTTCTTC.

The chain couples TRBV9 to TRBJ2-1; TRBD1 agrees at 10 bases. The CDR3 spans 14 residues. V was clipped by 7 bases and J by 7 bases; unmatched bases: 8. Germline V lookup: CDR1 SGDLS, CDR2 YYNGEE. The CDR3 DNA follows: TGTGCCAGCGGACGACAGGGGGCAAATAATGAGCAGTTCTTC. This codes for CASGRQGANNEQFF.

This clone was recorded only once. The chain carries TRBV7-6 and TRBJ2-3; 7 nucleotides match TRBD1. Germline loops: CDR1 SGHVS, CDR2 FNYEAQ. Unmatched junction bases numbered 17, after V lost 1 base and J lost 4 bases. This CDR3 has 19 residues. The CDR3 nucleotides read TGTGCCAGCAGCTTAGAAGGTGTTAGGGGGCGCGGAATCCCAGATACGCAGTATTTT. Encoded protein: CASSLEGVRGRGIPDTQYF.